This entry lists 18 T cell receptor beta chains sequenced from one sample in a study of T cells in Graves' hyperthyroidism and ophthalmopathy. The source material, RNA transcripts, was used to amplify TCR beta CDR3 regions. TCR CDR3 regions were first amplified by RT-PCR with HTBI primers. TCRdb reprocessed the multiplex PCR reads via MiXCR and lists one record per CDR3 protein. The table has 650,000 to 750,000 distinct CDR3 sequences, 11% to 15% seen once. The specimen sequenced was blood. The receptor source for this set is a woman younger than 35 with Graves' hyperthyroidism.

This clonotype was seen many times. This chain joins TRBV2 and TRBJ2-7, with D possibly matching TRBD2 (5 bases). The ends were cut back, 6 bases at V and 0 bases at J, with 18 bases in the middle. Per the germline V gene, CDR1 is SNHLY and CDR2 is FYNNEI. The CDR3 totals 16 residues. In DNA, the CDR3 is TGTGCCAGCAGCGAAATGGGTACTAGTTTCTCCTACGAGCAGTACTTC. It specifies CASSEMGTSFSYEQYF.

This clonotype was detected many times. V and J are TRBV7-3 and TRBJ2-3; the D gene is possibly TRBD1 (6 bases). The CDR3 loop spans 17 amino acids. V was pared by 5 bases and J by 6 bases, with 24 bases between. Germline lookup yields CDR1 SGHTA and CDR2 FQGTGA. CDR3 protein: CASSPEGAGVGADTQYF. CDR3 in DNA: TGTGCCAGCAGCCCCGAAGGGGCAGGGGTGGGCGCGGATACGCAGTATTTT. Full variable domain (remainder filled in from reference TRBV7-3 and TRBJ2-3): GAGVSQTPSNKVTEKGKYVELRCDPISGHTALYWYRQSLGQGPEFLIYFQGTGAADDSGLPNDRFFAVRPEGSVSTLKIQRTERGDSAVYLCASSPEGAGVGADTQYFGPGTRLTVL.

This clonotype has ten or more counts. This chain joins TRBV15 and TRBJ1-4, with 9 bases aligning to TRBD1. CDR3 size: 14 residues. The V and J ends lost 2 bases and 8 bases, in that order; junction bases with no gene match: 3. Germline CDR1 and CDR2: LNHNV and YYDKDF (reference sequence). The CDR3 loop is CATSRRTGEEKLFF. CDR3 bases: TGTGCCACCAGCAGACGGACAGGGGAGGAAAAACTGTTTTTT.

The V gene is TRBV5-1, the J gene TRBJ2-1; 7 nucleotides agree with TRBD2. The CDR3 is made up of 14 amino acids. With 7 bases clipped from V and 7 bases from J, the junction kept 11 bases outside the gene matches. Germline CDR1 and CDR2: SGHRS and YFSETQ. CDR3 coding DNA: TGCGCCAGCGTCGGGGCAGGGAGGGAAAATGAGCAGTTCTTC. Translating it yields CASVGAGRENEQFF. Supplemented by reference TRBV5-1 and TRBJ2-1, the full variable domain reads KAGVTQTPRYLIKTRGQQVTLSCSPISGHRSVSWYQQTPGQGLQFLFEYFSETQRNKGNFPGRFSGRQFSNSRSEMNVSTLELGDSALYLCASVGAGRENEQFFGPGTRLTVL.

This clonotype was counted between two and nine times. The chain combines TRBV10-3 with TRBJ2-1; D might be TRBD1 or TRBD2, each matching 5 bases. The V gene's germline CDR1 is ENHRY and CDR2 SYGVKD. With 10 bases removed from V and 5 bases from J, the gap between germline ends came to 15 bases. The CDR3 contains 13 residues. CDR3 protein: CATQGVWDNEQFF. Here the CDR3 DNA reads TGTGCCACCCAGGGAGTTTGGGACAATGAGCAGTTCTTC.

In this sample, this clonotype turned up a few times. V and J are TRBV29-1 and TRBJ2-1; the match to TRBD2 covers 11 bases. V shed 5 bases, J shed 7 bases, and the junction held 4 bases outside the gene matches. The length of the CDR3 is 13 residues. Germline CDR1 and CDR2: SQVTM and ANQGSEA. Here the CDR3 reads CSVLLAGVNEQFF. CDR3 DNA sequence: TGCAGCGTTCTACTAGCGGGAGTGAATGAGCAGTTCTTC.

The table lists this clonotype with a count of one. J is TRBJ1-3 and V is TRBV30; D remains ambiguous. V shed 5 bases and J shed 4 bases, with 12 bases lying between them. Germline loops: CDR1 GTSNPN, CDR2 SVGIG (reference sequence). The length of the CDR3 is 13 residues. The CDR3 sequence is CAWGEGTGNTIYF. In nucleotides, the CDR3 is TGTGCCTGGGGAGAGGGAACAGGAAACACCATATATTTT. Looking up the rest from reference TRBV30 and TRBJ1-3 gives the full variable domain: SQTIHQWPATLVQPVGSPLSLECTVEGTSNPNLYWYRQAAGRGLQLLFYSVGIGQISSEVPQNLSASRPQDRQFILSSKKLLLSDSGFYLCAWGEGTGNTIYFGEGSWLTVV.

The V gene is TRBV3-1, the J gene TRBJ2-7; no clear D. The CDR3 is made up of 13 amino acids. V gave up 3 bases and J gave up 7 bases, with 13 bases separating them. Per the germline V gene, CDR1 is LGHDT and CDR2 is YNNKEL (reference sequence). CDR3 sequence (DNA): TGTGCCAGCAGCCAGGACCCTACATGGGAGCAGTACTTC. Protein product: CASSQDPTWEQYF.

In this sample, this clonotype turned up many times. The chain employs TRBV3-1 and TRBJ1-4; D remains unclear. V was pared by 4 bases and J by 4 bases, with 16 bases between. The CDR3 length is 16 residues. CDR1 is LGHDT, CDR2 YNNKEL, per germline (reference sequence). This chain's CDR3 is CASSLRSGMFNEKLFF. The DNA of the CDR3 is TGTGCCAGCAGCCTACGATCCGGGATGTTTAATGAAAAACTGTTTTTT.

In its sample, this clonotype was seen a few times. A junction boundary mismatches the germline segment, possibly from a read error. This chain uses TRBV6-1 with TRBJ2-5; D may correspond to TRBD1 or TRBD2 (5 bases each). CDR3 size: 12 residues. CDR1 and CDR2 from the germline V gene are MNHNS and SASEGT. The CDR3 region has the DNA TGTGCCAGCAGTTTAAGGGGAGAGACCCGGTACTTC. Its translation is CASSLRGETRYF.

V usage is TRBV20-1 and J usage is TRBJ2-1; 14 bases are a match to TRBD2. The CDR3 consists of 15 residues. Per germline, CDR1 DFQATT and CDR2 SNEGSKA (reference sequence). After removal of 5 bases from V and 7 bases from J, the junction contained 7 bases not matched to a gene. In DNA form, the CDR3 reads TGCAGTGCTGCGGGACTAGCGGGAGAGAGGAATGAGCAGTTCTTC. Protein product: CSAAGLAGERNEQFF.

This clonotype was detected a few times. The conserved final phenylalanine or tryptophan is absent from the CDR3, which likely points to a read error. The chain recombines TRBV7-9 with TRBJ2-7; 8 bases line up with TRBD2. Trimming took 6 bases from V and 5 from J; bases not matched to a gene: 15. CDR3 length: 16 residues. Germline V gene lookup returns CDR1 SEHNR and CDR2 FQNEAQ (reference sequence). The CDR3: CASSFWIAGFSHEQYL. CDR3 in DNA: TGTGCCAGCAGTTTTTGGATAGCGGGATTTTCCCACGAGCAGTACCTC.

This chain links TRBV12-3 or TRBV12-4 with TRBJ1-5; a possible D gene is TRBD1 (5 bases). The V gene lost 3 bases and the J gene lost 7 bases, with 16 bases spanning the gap. The CDR3 totals 15 residues. The CDR3 region has the DNA TGTGCCAGCAGTTTTGGGGGAATATCAATACAGCCCCAGCATTTT. Its translation is CASSFGGISIQPQHF.

This clonotype was counted many times. This chain uses TRBV18 with TRBJ1-1, with 7 bases identical to TRBD1. J lost 4 bases, V lost 4 bases, and 3 bases had no gene match. This CDR3 contains 13 residues. The germline gives CDR1 KGHSH, CDR2 LQKENI. CDR3 sequence reads: CASSRQGATEAFF. The CDR3 DNA is TGTGCCAGCTCACGACAGGGCGCCACTGAAGCTTTCTTT.

The J gene is TRBJ2-3, the V gene TRBV7-2; perhaps TRBD2 as D (5 bases). Germline V CDR1 and CDR2: SGHTA, FQGNSA. CDR3 size: 15 residues. The V end was cut by 0 bases, the J end by 3 bases, with 10 bases between. This CDR3 reads CASSLAGVATDTQYF. DNA for the CDR3: TGTGCCAGCAGCTTAGCCGGGGTGGCGACAGATACGCAGTATTTT.

This clonotype was seen repeatedly, ten times or more. The gene calls are TRBV3-1 and TRBJ2-1; D call uncertain. Germline CDR1 is LGHDT and CDR2 is YNNKEL (reference sequence). The CDR3 covers 15 residues. V was clipped by 0 bases and J by 4 bases, with 10 bases between them. As DNA, the CDR3 is TGTGCCAGCAGCCAAGATCTCGGGCAGTACAATGAGCAGTTCTTC. Amino acids: CASSQDLGQYNEQFF.

The chain employs TRBV12-3 or TRBV12-4 and TRBJ2-6; D call uncertain. This CDR3 has 11 amino acids. The ends were cut back, 5 bases at V and 10 bases at J, with 6 bases in the middle. In DNA form, the CDR3 reads TGTGCCAGCAGTCGAAGTAACGTCCTGACTTTC. Residues: CASSRSNVLTF.

The rearrangement links TRBV9 to TRBJ2-5, with TRBD1 matching over 7 bases. The V segment lost 3 bases and the J segment 0 bases; nucleotides outside the gene matches: 8. This CDR3 region has 16 residues. CDR1 is SGDLS, CDR2 YYNGEE, per germline. In nucleotides, the CDR3 is TGTGCCAGCAGCGCGGGGAGACAGGGAAACCAAGAGACCCAGTACTTC. It is translated as CASSAGRQGNQETQYF.